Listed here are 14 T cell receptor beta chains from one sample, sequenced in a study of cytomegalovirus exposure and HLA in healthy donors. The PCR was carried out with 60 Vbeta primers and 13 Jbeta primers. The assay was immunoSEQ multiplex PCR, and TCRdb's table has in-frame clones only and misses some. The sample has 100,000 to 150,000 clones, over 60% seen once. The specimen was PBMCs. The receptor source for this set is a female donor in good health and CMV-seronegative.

This chain's CDR3 is CASPKTRPGLAGSFANTGELFF. The DNA for the CDR3 is TGTGCCAGTCCCAAGACGAGACCGGGACTAGCGGGATCGTTCGCGAACACCGGGGAGCTGTTTTTT. V usage is TRBV19 and J usage is TRBJ2-2, with TRBD2 matching 13 bases. V gave up 8 bases and J gave up 0 bases; unmatched junction bases: 21. Germline lookup yields CDR1 LNHDA and CDR2 SQIVND (reference sequence). The CDR3 is 22 amino acids.

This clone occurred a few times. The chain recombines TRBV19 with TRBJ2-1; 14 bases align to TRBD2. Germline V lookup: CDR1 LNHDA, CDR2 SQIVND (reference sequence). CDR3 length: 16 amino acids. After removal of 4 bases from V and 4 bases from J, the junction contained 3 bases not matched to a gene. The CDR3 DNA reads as TGTGCCAGTAGTAGGGGACTAGCGGGAGCTTACAATGAGCAGTTCTTC. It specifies CASSRGLAGAYNEQFF.

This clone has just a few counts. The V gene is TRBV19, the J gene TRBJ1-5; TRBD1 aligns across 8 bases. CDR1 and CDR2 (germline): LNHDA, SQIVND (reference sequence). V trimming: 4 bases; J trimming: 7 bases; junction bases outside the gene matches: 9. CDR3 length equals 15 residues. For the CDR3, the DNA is TGTGCCAGTAGTACCGGACAGGGAATTTGGCAGCCCCAGCATTTT. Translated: CASSTGQGIWQPQHF.

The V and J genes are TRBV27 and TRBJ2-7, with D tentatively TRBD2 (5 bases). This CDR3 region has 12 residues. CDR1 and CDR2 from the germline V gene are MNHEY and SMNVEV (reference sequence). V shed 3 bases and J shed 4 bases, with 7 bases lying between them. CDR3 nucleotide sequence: TGTGCCAGCAGTTTCGGCGGGTACGAGCAGTACTTC. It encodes CASSFGGYEQYF.

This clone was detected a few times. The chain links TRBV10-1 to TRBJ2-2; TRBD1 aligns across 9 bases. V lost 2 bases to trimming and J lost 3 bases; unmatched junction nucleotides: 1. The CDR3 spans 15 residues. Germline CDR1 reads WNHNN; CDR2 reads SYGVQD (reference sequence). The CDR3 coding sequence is TGCGCCAGCAGTGAGGGGGACAGGGACACCGGGGAGCTGTTTTTT. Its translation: CASSEGDRDTGELFF.

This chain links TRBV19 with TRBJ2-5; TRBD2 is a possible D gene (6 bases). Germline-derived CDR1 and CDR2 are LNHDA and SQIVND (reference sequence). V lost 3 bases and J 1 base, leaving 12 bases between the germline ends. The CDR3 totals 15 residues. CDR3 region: CASSIFGSFQETQYF. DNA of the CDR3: TGTGCCAGTAGTATTTTCGGGAGTTTCCAAGAGACCCAGTACTTC.

CDR3 coding DNA: TGTGCCAGCAGTGAACGCAGTTACACTGAAGCTTTCTTT. Protein sequence: CASSERSYTEAFF. V gene TRBV2 combines with J gene TRBJ1-1; D remains unclear. The length of the CDR3 is 13 residues. The germline CDR1 and CDR2 sequences are SNHLY and FYNNEI. V shed 2 bases and J shed 3 bases, with 7 bases lying between them.

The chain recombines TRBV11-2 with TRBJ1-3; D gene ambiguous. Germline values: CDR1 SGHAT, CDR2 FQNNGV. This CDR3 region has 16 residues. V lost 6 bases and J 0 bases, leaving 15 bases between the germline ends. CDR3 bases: TGTGCCAGCAGGGCGTGGAGGAGCAGCTCTGGAAACACCATATATTTT. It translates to CASRAWRSSSGNTIYF. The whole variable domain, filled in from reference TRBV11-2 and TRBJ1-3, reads EAGVAQSPRYKIIEKRQSVAFWCNPISGHATLYWYQQILGQGPKLLIQFQNNGVVDDSQLPKDRFSAERLKGVDSTLKIQPAKLEDSAVYLCASRAWRSSSGNTIYFGEGSWLTVV.

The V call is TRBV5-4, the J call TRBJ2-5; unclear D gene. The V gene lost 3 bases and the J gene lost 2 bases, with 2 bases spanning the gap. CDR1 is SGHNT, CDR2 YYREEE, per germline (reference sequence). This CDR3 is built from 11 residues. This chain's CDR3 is CASSSQETQYF. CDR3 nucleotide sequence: TGTGCCAGCAGCTCGCAAGAGACCCAGTACTTC.

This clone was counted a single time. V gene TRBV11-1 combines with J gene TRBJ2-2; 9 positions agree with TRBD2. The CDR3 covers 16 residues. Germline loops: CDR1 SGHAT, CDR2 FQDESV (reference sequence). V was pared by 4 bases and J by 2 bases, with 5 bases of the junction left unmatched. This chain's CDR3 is CASSSRTSANTGELFF. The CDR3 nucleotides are TGTGCCAGCAGCTCAAGGACTAGCGCAAACACCGGGGAGCTGTTTTTT.

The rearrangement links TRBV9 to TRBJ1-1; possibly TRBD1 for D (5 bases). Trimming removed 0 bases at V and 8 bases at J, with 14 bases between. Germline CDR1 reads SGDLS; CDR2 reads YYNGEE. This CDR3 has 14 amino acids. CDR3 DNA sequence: TGTGCCAGCAGCGTAGACCCCAGGGAAAGGGAAGCTTTCTTT. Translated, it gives CASSVDPREREAFF.

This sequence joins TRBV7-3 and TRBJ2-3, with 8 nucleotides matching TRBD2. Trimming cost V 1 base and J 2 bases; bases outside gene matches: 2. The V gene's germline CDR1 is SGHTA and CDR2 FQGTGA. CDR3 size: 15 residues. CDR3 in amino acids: CASSLNGGATDTQYF. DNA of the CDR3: TGTGCCAGCAGCTTAAACGGGGGGGCCACAGATACGCAGTATTTT. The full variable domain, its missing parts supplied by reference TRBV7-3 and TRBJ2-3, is GAGVSQTPSNKVTEKGKYVELRCDPISGHTALYWYRQSLGQGPEFLIYFQGTGAADDSGLPNDRFFAVRPEGSVSTLKIQRTERGDSAVYLCASSLNGGATDTQYFGPGTRLTVL.

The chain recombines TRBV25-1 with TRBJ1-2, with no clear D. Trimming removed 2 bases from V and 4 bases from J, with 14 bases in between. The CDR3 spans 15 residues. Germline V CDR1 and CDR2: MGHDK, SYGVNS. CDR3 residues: CASSEPGPRAYGYTF. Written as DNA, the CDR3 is TGTGCCAGCAGTGAACCCGGTCCGCGGGCCTATGGCTACACCTTC.

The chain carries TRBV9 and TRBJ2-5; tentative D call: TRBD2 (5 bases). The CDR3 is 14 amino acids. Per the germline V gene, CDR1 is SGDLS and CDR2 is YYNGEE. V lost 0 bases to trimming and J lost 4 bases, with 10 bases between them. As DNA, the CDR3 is TGTGCCAGCAGCGTAGACGGGGTAGGAGAGACCCAGTACTTC. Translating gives CASSVDGVGETQYF.